This TCR beta chain emerged from a study of T cell repertoires in cytomegalovirus infection. Study-wide findings and caveats: Within the response measured ex vivo, HLA-C-restricted CMV-specific TCR beta clonotypes were dominant.

TCRdb reanalysed the reads using MiXCR and keeps one entry per CDR3 protein. There are roughly 920,000 distinct CDR3 sequences in the sample; roughly 30% occur only once, and around an eighth lies in the top ten. On this clonotype: The target antigen is unknown.

There are 14 residues in the CDR3. Germline assignment: CDR1 ENHRY and CDR2 SYGVKD. The trim removed 6 bases at V and 5 bases at J, leaving 5 bases unmatched. This TCR came from a human donor in good health (CMV status not recorded). Some clones in this sample may be carry-over from other donors' samples. The sample in question was cultured CD8+ T cells from PBMCs, obtained from culture after CMV antigen stimulation. This rearrangement joins TRBV10-3 to TRBJ2-3; 10 bases line up with TRBD2. The CDR3 nucleotides are TGTGCCATCAGAAGCGGGGGGGCTAAAGATACGCAGTATTTT. It is translated as CAIRSGGAKDTQYF.